This paragraph reports one T cell receptor beta chain. The table lists this clonotype with many counts. Its target antigen remains unknown. Base qualities are missing; no much larger clone stands one base away. The data derive from a study of blood T cells in healthy people across ages (dated by TCRdb to the mid-2010s). At the level of the whole study: In model experiments, template switching captured roughly one uniquely barcoded TCR beta cDNA molecule for every two T cells. Four age groups were formed from the donors: young (average 16 years), middle-aged (just under 40), aged (roughly 58) and long-lived (around 82). To track age-related changes in TCR beta repertoire diversity, the study relied on deep sequencing normalized with unique cDNA molecular identifiers. For two donors (one aged 18 to 30 and one aged 80 or older), the study analyzed two additional independent replicas of 1 million unique cDNA reads from the same blood draw. Donors of different ages were randomly distributed across sequencing lanes to avoid experimental bias. Beyond this particular receptor, the publication reports: Since profiling was done on bulk unsorted PBMCs, naive and antigen-experienced compartments could not be conclusively compared. Donor CMV infection status was unknown, potentially confounding age-related changes in expanded clonotypes. Estimates of total diversity based on one million sequenced T cells were regarded as lower bounds and as underestimates. A strong correlation was found between observed TCR beta diversity and the percentage of naive T cells measured by flow cytometry. Compared with the aged group, the long-lived group had more naive CD4+ T cells, fewer expanded clones and increased TCR diversity, suggesting age selection. Observed TCR beta diversity per million T cells fell roughly linearly with age, and a significant reduction was already apparent by age roughly 40.

The roughly 39 donors, aged about 6 to 90 years, were systemically healthy Caucasian individuals from Russia. About 10 milliliters of peripheral blood were drawn from each donor into EDTA-treated Vacutainer tubes. PBMCs were isolated by Ficoll-Paque density-gradient centrifugation, with at least 7 million obtained per sample. Trizol reagent was used to extract total RNA from PBMCs, with at least 6 micrograms per sample. The percentages of naive CD45RAhigh/CD27high T cells were determined by flow cytometry on a PBMC aliquot from every donor. Including cysteine and phenylalanine, the CDR3 has 13 amino acids. Of the read, only the CDR3 DNA is kept; its 39 bases are in frame from base 1. Trimming takes 1 base off V and 15 bases off J; junction bases not matched to a gene: 8. In the germline V gene, CDR1 corresponds to SGHVS and CDR2 to FQNEAQ. Libraries came from 5' RACE. The listed sequencing device is Illumina HiSeq 2500. The second PCR ran for about 7 to 11 cycles and used a J-beta primer mix along with a sample-barcoded 5' primer. A template-switch 5' adaptor carrying 12 random nucleotides introduced a unique molecular identifier onto each TCR beta cDNA molecule. Each sample yielded at least 2.5 million CDR3-containing paired-end reads. The Mint cDNA synthesis kit, primed by a TRBC-specific oligonucleotide, was used to synthesize first-strand cDNA from all RNA. All cDNA was treated with uracil-DNA glycosylase and then went through a first 18-cycle PCR with the universal primers M1SS and BC2_uni_R. The published analysis was carried out like this. For normalization, 1 million high-quality reads, each with a distinct molecular identifier, were randomly selected from each sample. Instead of being binned into consensus sequences, reads with shared molecular identifiers were discarded. MiTCR, set to a Q25 quality threshold and the strictest error-elimination algorithm, was used for CDR3 identification, clonotype clustering and error correction. A nonparametric unseen species model with Euler transformation was used to estimate a lower bound on total TCR beta diversity. Starting from the raw public reads, TCRdb applied fastp trimming at Q25, assembled clones with MiXCR and retained in-frame beta chains. Rows merge per CDR3 protein into single entries with the most common DNA and genes. The V and J calls follow TCRdb's processing rather than the paper's. The sample has 1.5 million to 2 million distinct CDR3 sequences on record, 28% of them singletons. Approximately 7.7% of the sample rests with the top ten.

This sequence originates from a woman younger than 45 in good health. The chain is assembled from TRBV7-8 and TRBJ2-1; 8 middle bases align to TRBD2. The specimen was blood. The CDR3 reads CASSLVPGTSPFF. The DNA is as follows: TGTGCCAGCAGCTTAGTACCCGGGACTAGTCCGTTCTTC.